The clone carrying this TCR beta chain was seen once. This specimen belongs to a study of CD8 T cells in Susac syndrome. Germline V CDR1 and CDR2: SNHLY, FYNNEI. This CDR3 is 14 amino acids long. V was shortened by 6 bases and J by 2 bases, with 8 bases between the two germline ends. RNA, at about 0.45 to 1 ug, was reverse transcribed with random hexamers. TCRdb reprocessed the immunoSEQ multiplex PCR reads via MiXCR and lists one record per CDR3 protein. The table lists tens of thousands of distinct CDR3 sequences, about 91% of them singletons. This clonotype was sampled from a human donor with multiple sclerosis. The sequencing sample was made of CD8+ T cells from PBMCs. The V call is TRBV2, the J call TRBJ2-6; no reliable D call. CDR3 sequence: CASRGLPGANVLTF. The CDR3 DNA sequence: TGTGCCAGCAGGGGTCTCCCTGGGGCCAACGTCCTGACTTTC.